Below are 10 T cell receptor beta chains sequenced from a single sample in a study of blood T cell repertoires in COVID-19. Measured with immunoSEQ multiplex PCR; TCRdb has only the in-frame clones, and not every one. This sample has about 43,000 clones, with roughly 80% found just once. Sequenced material: peripheral blood. The receptors here all came from a woman aged 55-75 years with acute or convalescent COVID-19.

The V and J genes are TRBV6-6 and TRBJ1-1; 10 bases match TRBD1. Germline assignment: CDR1 MNHNY and CDR2 SVGAGI (reference sequence). The V gene end was trimmed by 6 bases and the J gene end by 5 bases; junction bases not matched to a gene: 6. This CDR3 has 14 residues. CDR3 protein: CASRPTGGRTEAFF. CDR3 DNA sequence: TGTGCCAGCAGACCGACAGGGGGCAGGACTGAAGCTTTCTTT.

This chain links TRBV11-2 with TRBJ2-7; 8 positions match TRBD1. The CDR3 totals 15 residues. CDR1 is SGHAT, CDR2 FQNNGV, per germline. The V and J ends lost 1 base and 4 bases, in that order; junction bases with no gene match: 6. This CDR3 reads CASSLAGTGGYEQYF. In nucleotides, the CDR3 is TGTGCCAGCAGCTTAGCCGGGACAGGAGGTTACGAGCAGTACTTC. Variable domain in full (rest from reference TRBV11-2 and TRBJ2-7): EAGVAQSPRYKIIEKRQSVAFWCNPISGHATLYWYQQILGQGPKLLIQFQNNGVVDDSQLPKDRFSAERLKGVDSTLKIQPAKLEDSAVYLCASSLAGTGGYEQYFGPGTRLTVT.

This clone was found a few times. The chain couples TRBV7-9 to TRBJ1-1, with D possibly being TRBD1 (6 bases). There are 13 residues in the CDR3. The germline V gene encodes CDR1 SEHNR and CDR2 FQNEAQ (reference sequence). V was cut by 6 bases and J by 4 bases, with 12 bases left in between. The CDR3 region is CASRDTGFTEAFF. CDR3 nucleotide sequence: TGTGCCAGCAGGGATACAGGGTTCACTGAAGCTTTCTTT.

The chain links TRBV7-2 to TRBJ2-2; D not certain. Germline assignment: CDR1 SGHTA and CDR2 FQGNSA. V dropped 3 bases and J dropped 7 bases, with 15 bases sitting between them. This CDR3 region has 15 residues. The CDR3 DNA reads TGTGCCAGCAGCTTGTATCAGTCCGATGGCGGGGAGCTGTTTTTT. This codes for CASSLYQSDGGELFF.

The chain carries TRBV28 and TRBJ1-1; TRBD1 matches at 7 bases. Germline CDR1 is MDHEN and CDR2 is SYDVKM. This CDR3 is built from 15 residues. The ends lost 4 bases at V and 0 bases at J; junction bases unmatched: 5. CDR3 protein: CASSSPDRMNTEAFF. The CDR3 DNA is TGTGCCAGCAGTTCCCCGGACAGGATGAACACTGAAGCTTTCTTT.

This chain connects TRBV2 to TRBJ1-3; TRBD1 might be the D (5 bases). The CDR3 runs to 15 residues. V was shortened by 2 bases and J by 1 base, with 9 bases between the two germline ends. From germline, CDR1 is SNHLY and CDR2 FYNNEI. This CDR3 is CASSEMGGSGNTIYF. CDR3 in DNA: TGTGCCAGCAGTGAAATGGGGGGGTCTGGAAACACCATATATTTT.

The chain has TRBV7-6 and TRBJ1-6; 11 nucleotides agree with TRBD1. The trim removed 3 bases at V and 7 bases at J, leaving 5 bases unmatched. CDR3 length: 16 residues. Germline loops: CDR1 SGHVS, CDR2 FNYEAQ. In DNA form, the CDR3 reads TGTGCCAGCAGCTTTGGACAGGGGGCTAAAAATTCACCCCTCCACTTT. This codes for CASSFGQGAKNSPLHF. Using reference TRBV7-6 and TRBJ1-6 for the parts outside the CDR3, the full variable domain is GAGVSQSPRYKVTKRGQDVALRCDPISGHVSLYWYRQALGQGPEFLTYFNYEAQQDKSGLPNDRFSAERPEGSISTLTIQRTEQRDSAMYRCASSFGQGAKNSPLHFGNGTRLTVT.

This clone came up a few times. This chain connects TRBV19 to TRBJ1-3; D unresolved. Germline-derived CDR1 and CDR2 are LNHDA and SQIVND (reference sequence). V lost 5 bases and J 2 bases, leaving 10 bases between the germline ends. This CDR3 contains 14 residues. CDR3 in DNA: TGTGCCAGTAGTGGCACGGGAACTGGAAACACCATATATTTT. Protein sequence: CASSGTGTGNTIYF.

The chain is built from TRBV29-1 and TRBJ2-7; possibly TRBD1 for D (6 bases). Germline CDR1 is SQVTM and CDR2 is ANQGSEA. V gave up 4 bases and J gave up 2 bases, with 15 bases separating them. The CDR3 length is 14 residues. CDR3 amino acids: CSVVRTAITYEQYF. CDR3 nucleotide sequence: TGCAGCGTTGTTAGGACAGCGATTACCTACGAGCAGTACTTC.

The chain has TRBV7-9 and TRBJ1-2, with 12 bases fitting TRBD1. Germline CDR1 reads SEHNR; CDR2 reads FQNEAQ (reference sequence). CDR3 length: 15 amino acids. With 5 bases clipped from V and 8 bases from J, the junction kept 9 bases outside the gene matches. The CDR3 DNA is TGTGCCAGCAGCCCCCAGGGACAGGGGGCCTGGGGCTACACCTTC. It specifies CASSPQGQGAWGYTF.